A single sample is the source of the 26 T cell receptor beta chains below, sequenced in a study of blood T cell repertoires in COVID-19. TCRdb keeps only in-frame clones here, not all; method: immunoSEQ multiplex PCR. The sample records 120,000 to 150,000 clones, more than 75% being singletons. The sample consisted of peripheral blood. The source of these receptors is a man aged 55 to 70 with active or convalescent COVID-19.

The J gene is TRBJ1-6, the V gene TRBV7-3; tentative D call: TRBD1 (6 bases). CDR3 size: 14 residues. Per germline, CDR1 SGHTA and CDR2 FQGTGA. The ends were cut back, 5 bases at V and 6 bases at J, with 11 bases in the middle. The CDR3 DNA is TGTGCCAGCAGCGCCCGGGGGGCTAATTCACCCCTCCACTTT. Translated, it gives CASSARGANSPLHF. The full variable domain, its missing parts supplied by reference TRBV7-3 and TRBJ1-6, is GAGVSQTPSNKVTEKGKYVELRCDPISGHTALYWYRQSLGQGPEFLIYFQGTGAADDSGLPNDRFFAVRPEGSVSTLKIQRTERGDSAVYLCASSARGANSPLHFGNGTRLTVT.

CDR3 in DNA: TGTGCCAGCAGCCTACTGACTAGCGGGAGAAAGTTCTTC. Translation gives CASSLLTSGRKFF. V gene TRBV6-2 or TRBV6-3 combines with J gene TRBJ2-1; the match to TRBD2 covers 12 bases. Trimming cost V 6 bases and J 14 bases; bases outside gene matches: 8. Germline CDR1 and CDR2: MNHEY and SVGEGT. The CDR3 sequence is 13 residues long.

The V gene is TRBV12-3 or TRBV12-4, the J gene TRBJ2-7; 9 positions match TRBD1. There are 13 residues in the CDR3. The J segment lost 6 bases and the V segment lost 6 bases, leaving 6 bases of the junction unmatched. This chain's CDR3 is CASRGTGFGEQYF. The CDR3 nucleotides are TGTGCCAGCAGGGGGACAGGGTTTGGCGAGCAGTACTTC.

V gene TRBV27 combines with J gene TRBJ1-5; 9 bases align to TRBD1. From germline, CDR1 is MNHEY and CDR2 SMNVEV (reference sequence). The CDR3 is 15 amino acids. J lost 7 bases, V lost 5 bases, and 9 bases had no gene match. The CDR3 loop reads CASSPSGQGHQPQHF. DNA for the CDR3: TGTGCCAGCAGTCCCTCGGGACAGGGTCACCAGCCCCAGCATTTT.

The rearrangement uses TRBV2 and TRBJ2-7, with TRBD1 identical over 11 bases. Trimming cost V 6 bases and J 3 bases; bases outside gene matches: 4. The CDR3 spans 14 residues. Germline V gene sequence: CDR1 SNHLY, CDR2 FYNNEI. The CDR3: CASRSDRGLYEQYF. The CDR3 DNA reads as TGTGCCAGCAGATCGGACAGGGGGCTCTACGAGCAGTACTTC.

This clone was detected only once. The rearrangement uses TRBV11-2 and TRBJ2-1; 10 bases line up with TRBD2. This CDR3 has 19 amino acids. The V and J ends lost 1 base and 0 bases, in that order; junction bases with no gene match: 9. Looked up from germline, CDR1 is SGHAT and CDR2 is FQNNGV. CDR3 protein: CASSLGVSGRFSSYNEQFF. The CDR3 nucleotides read TGTGCCAGCAGCTTAGGGGTTAGCGGGAGGTTCTCCTCCTACAATGAGCAGTTCTTC.

In this sample, this clone turned up a few times. V and J are TRBV21-1 and TRBJ2-1; no check of the table's D call, TRBD2, against the DNA was made. TRBV21-1 is given as a pseudogene. The CDR3 is 14 amino acids. The CDR3 here is CARYSALADNEQFF. The DNA of the CDR3 is TGTGCCAGGTATTCGGCACTAGCGGACAATGAGCAGTTCTTC.

In its sample, this clone was seen a few times. The rearrangement joins TRBV6-2 or TRBV6-3 to TRBJ2-1; D is ambiguous. Trimming removed 0 bases at V and 0 bases at J, with 21 bases between. Germline V gene sequence: CDR1 MNHEY, CDR2 SVGEGT. This CDR3 has 20 residues. The CDR3 DNA follows: TGTGCCAGCAGTTACTCATTCCAAGTAAGCGCGGCAAGCTCCTACAATGAGCAGTTCTTC. Translating it yields CASSYSFQVSAASSYNEQFF.

CDR3 DNA sequence: TGTGCCAGCAGCCAAGATCTAGGGGGGGGCGGTCAGCCCCAGCATTTT. It encodes CASSQDLGGGGQPQHF. The chain employs TRBV4-2 and TRBJ1-5, with D possibly being TRBD1 (6 bases). V lost 0 bases, J lost 6 bases, and 15 bases lay in between. The germline V gene encodes CDR1 LGHNA and CDR2 YNFKEQ. The CDR3 is 16 amino acids.

The rearrangement uses TRBV7-9 and TRBJ2-2, with D unresolved. V was pared by 6 bases and J by 5 bases, with 13 bases between. This CDR3 contains 14 residues. Germline V lookup: CDR1 SEHNR, CDR2 FQNEAQ (reference sequence). CDR3 nucleotides: TGTGCCAGCAGGGTCTTAGTCCGTACCGGGGAGCTGTTTTTT. Translating gives CASRVLVRTGELFF.

The chain combines TRBV19 with TRBJ2-1; D not resolved. Germline lookup yields CDR1 LNHDA and CDR2 SQIVND (reference sequence). V lost 3 bases and J lost 10, with 10 bases in between. The CDR3 totals 12 residues. The CDR3 is CASSIHDGEQFF. The CDR3, as DNA: TGTGCCAGTAGTATTCATGACGGGGAGCAGTTCTTC.

In its sample, this clone was seen once. The V call is TRBV6-1, the J call TRBJ2-2; tentative D call: TRBD1 (6 bases). The germline gives CDR1 MNHNS, CDR2 SASEGT. This CDR3 spans 14 amino acids. The V gene lost 5 bases and the J gene lost 1 base, with 8 bases spanning the gap. The CDR3 nucleotides read TGTGCCAGCAGTCGGGACAAGAACACCGGGGAGCTGTTTTTT. Translated: CASSRDKNTGELFF.

This chain links TRBV14 with TRBJ1-1; a possible D gene is TRBD1 (6 bases). The CDR3 spans 15 residues. The germline V gene has CDR1 SGHDN and CDR2 FVKESK. Trimming pared 0 bases from V and 6 bases from J, leaving 14 bases between. This CDR3 reads CASSQEGGAWAEAFF. The DNA of the CDR3 is TGTGCCAGCAGCCAAGAAGGGGGAGCCTGGGCTGAAGCTTTCTTT.

The chain combines TRBV30 with TRBJ1-3; D not resolved. Looked up from germline, CDR1 is GTSNPN and CDR2 is SVGIG (reference sequence). The CDR3 covers 14 residues. The V gene lost 0 bases and the J gene lost 2 bases, with 8 bases spanning the gap. The DNA for the CDR3 is TGTGCCTGGAGTGTACCGGAGACTGGAAACACCATATATTTT. Amino acid sequence: CAWSVPETGNTIYF. Supplemented by reference TRBV30 and TRBJ1-3, the full variable domain reads SQTIHQWPATLVQPVGSPLSLECTVEGTSNPNLYWYRQAAGRGLQLLFYSVGIGQISSEVPQNLSASRPQDRQFILSSKKLLLSDSGFYLCAWSVPETGNTIYFGEGSWLTVV.

V and J are TRBV2 and TRBJ1-2, with TRBD1 as a possible D gene (5 bases). CDR1 and CDR2 (germline): SNHLY, FYNNEI. The V gene lost 7 bases and the J gene lost 8 bases, with 11 bases spanning the gap. The CDR3 loop spans 11 amino acids. Written as DNA, the CDR3 is TGTGCCAGCAACAGGTACGACGGCTACACCTTC. Protein: CASNRYDGYTF. The full variable domain, in which reference TRBV2 and TRBJ1-2 provide the parts outside the CDR3, is EPEVTQTPSHQVTQMGQEVILRCVPISNHLYFYWYRQILGQKVEFLVSFYNNEISEKSEIFDDQFSVERPDGSNFTLKIRSTKLEDSAMYFCASNRYDGYTFGSGTRLTVV.

The chain uses TRBV5-6 and TRBJ2-5, with TRBD2 matching over 10 bases. The V gene's germline CDR1 is SGHDT and CDR2 YYEEEE. The CDR3 length is 18 residues. V lost 3 bases to trimming and J lost 3 bases; unmatched junction nucleotides: 14. In DNA form, the CDR3 reads TGTGCCAGCAGCTCCCTTGTGGCTAGCGGGGGAGACGAAGAGACCCAGTACTTC. Translating it yields CASSSLVASGGDEETQYF.

This clone was recorded a few times. The chain links TRBV3-1 (or the pseudogene TRBV3-2) to TRBJ2-7; D is perhaps TRBD1 (6 bases). The CDR3 has 15 amino acids. V lost 4 bases and J 2 bases, leaving 15 bases between the germline ends. CDR1 and CDR2 from the germline V gene are LGHDT and YNNKEL (reference sequence). CDR3: CASSPSERGTYEQYF. In DNA, the CDR3 is TGTGCCAGCAGCCCGTCGGAGAGGGGGACCTACGAGCAGTACTTC.

The rearrangement links TRBV29-1 to TRBJ2-3, with a tentative D call TRBD1 (6 bases). V was shortened by 4 bases and J by 1 base, with 6 bases between the two germline ends. CDR3 length: 12 residues. Looked up from germline, CDR1 is SQVTM and CDR2 is ANQGSEA. The CDR3 DNA follows: TGCAGCGTTGGGGGGCGCACAGATACGCAGTATTTT. Protein sequence: CSVGGRTDTQYF.

The count of this clone is one. The chain joins TRBV28 to TRBJ1-6; D is possibly TRBD1 (6 bases). Germline CDR1 reads MDHEN; CDR2 reads SYDVKM. The CDR3 is 13 residues long. Deletions cut 4 bases from V and 9 bases from J, with 10 bases between. This CDR3 reads CASSSGQPSPLHF. DNA for the CDR3: TGTGCCAGCAGTTCCGGACAGCCTTCACCCCTCCACTTT.

The sample holds a few counts of this clone. The CDR3 loop reads CASSRSDREGSPQHF. CDR3 nucleotides: TGTGCCAGCAGCCGCTCGGACAGGGAGGGCTCGCCCCAGCATTTT. V gene TRBV21-1 combines with J gene TRBJ1-5; whether TRBD1, the table's D call, matches the DNA was not checked. TRBV21-1 is a documented pseudogene. This CDR3 is 15 amino acids long.

This sequence joins TRBV7-2 and TRBJ2-7; 12 bases align to TRBD2. Germline V gene data show CDR1 as SGHTA and CDR2 as FQGNSA. The CDR3 covers 15 residues. The trim removed 3 bases at V and 4 bases at J, leaving 4 bases unmatched. DNA of the CDR3: TGTGCCAGCAGCTTGTCCGGGACTAGCGGGTACGAGCAGTACTTC. It yields the protein CASSLSGTSGYEQYF.

The genes are TRBV11-2 and TRBJ2-3; TRBD2 might be the D (5 bases). The CDR3 spans 11 residues. V lost 4 bases and J lost 14, with 13 bases in between. The germline V gene has CDR1 SGHAT and CDR2 FQNNGV. CDR3 protein: CASSSGVRRYF. The CDR3 DNA follows: TGTGCCAGCAGCTCCGGGGTCCGACGGTATTTT.

This clone was observed a single time. The chain carries TRBV6-6 and TRBJ1-2, with D possibly matching TRBD1 (6 bases). The V and J ends lost 5 bases and 4 bases respectively, with 14 bases between them. CDR1 is MNHNY, CDR2 SVGAGI, per germline (reference sequence). The CDR3 contains 14 residues. In nucleotides, the CDR3 is TGTGCCAGCAGTACCTGGGGGGGGCCCTATGGCTACACCTTC. Its protein product is CASSTWGGPYGYTF.

This sequence joins TRBV5-1 and TRBJ1-3; D call uncertain. Germline assignment: CDR1 SGHRS and CDR2 YFSETQ. The CDR3 runs to 15 residues. V gave up 4 bases and J gave up 4 bases, with 15 bases separating them. Here the CDR3 reads CASSVDGGFGNTIYF. The CDR3 bases are TGCGCCAGCAGCGTGGACGGAGGGTTCGGAAACACCATATATTTT. The full variable domain, with the rest looked up from reference TRBV5-1 and TRBJ1-3, is KAGVTQTPRYLIKTRGQQVTLSCSPISGHRSVSWYQQTPGQGLQFLFEYFSETQRNKGNFPGRFSGRQFSNSRSEMNVSTLELGDSALYLCASSVDGGFGNTIYFGEGSWLTVV.

This chain uses TRBV6-6 with TRBJ1-3; no reliable D call. There are 13 residues in the CDR3. V lost 6 bases to trimming and J lost 0 bases, with 6 bases between them. From germline, CDR1 is MNHNY and CDR2 SVGAGI (reference sequence). The CDR3 coding sequence is TGTGCCAGCAGGTTAATCTCTGGAAACACCATATATTTT. Translating it yields CASRLISGNTIYF.

This clone was seen a few times. At the DNA level, this CDR3 is encoded by other sequences in the same sample as well. CDR3 nucleotide sequence: TGTGCCAGCAGCCCAGGACTAGCGGGATACAATGAGCAGTTCTTC. Encoded protein: CASSPGLAGYNEQFF. The V and J genes are TRBV9 and TRBJ2-1; 12 nucleotides align to TRBD2. V shed 4 bases and J 4 bases; nucleotides not matched to a gene: 3. Per germline, CDR1 SGDLS and CDR2 YYNGEE. The CDR3 covers 15 residues. Full variable domain (rest looked up from reference TRBV9 and TRBJ2-1): DSGVTQTPKHLITATGQRVTLRCSPRSGDLSVYWYQQSLDQGLQFLIQYYNGEERAKGNILERFSAQQFPDLHSELNLSSLELGDSALYFCASSPGLAGYNEQFFGPGTRLTVL.